The 11 T cell receptor beta chains listed next were all sequenced from one sample in a study of T cell responses to AZD1222 COVID-19 vaccine. TCRdb's table, derived via immunoSEQ multiplex PCR, lists solely in-frame clones and lacks some. The table shows about 180,000 clones, with around 90% occurring only once. The sequencing used peripheral blood, collected on day 0 of AZD1222 vaccination. These receptors were collected from an adult in good health.

The CDR3: CAGAHGQGGNIQYF. In DNA, the CDR3 is TGTGCCGGGGCCCATGGGCAGGGAGGCAACATTCAGTACTTC. The rearrangement uses TRBV6-5 and TRBJ2-4; D possibly corresponds to TRBD2 (6 bases). V gave up 11 bases and J gave up 7 bases, with 21 bases separating them. In germline, CDR1 is MNHEY, CDR2 SVGAGI. This CDR3 region has 14 residues.

The chain employs TRBV6-1 and TRBJ1-4, with a weak D call TRBD1 (5 bases). CDR3 length equals 14 residues. V was cut by 1 base and J by 7 bases, with 10 bases left in between. The germline V gene encodes CDR1 MNHNS and CDR2 SASEGT. In nucleotides, the CDR3 is TGTGCCAGCAGTGAAGGGGGGGGTACTGAAAAACTGTTTTTT. It encodes CASSEGGGTEKLFF.

This clone was counted once. This chain links TRBV10-1 with TRBJ2-7; 10 bases match TRBD2. Germline CDR1 is WNHNN and CDR2 is SYGVQD (reference sequence). The CDR3 covers 16 residues. Trimming cost V 2 bases and J 0 bases; bases outside gene matches: 4. CDR3 nucleotide sequence: TGCGCCAGCAGTGAGGGATCTAGCGGGAGCTCCTACGAGCAGTACTTC. It is translated as CASSEGSSGSSYEQYF.

The gene calls are TRBV3-1 (or the pseudogene TRBV3-2) and TRBJ2-7; D may correspond to TRBD1 or TRBD2 (5 bases each). The CDR3 has 14 amino acids. Germline V CDR1 and CDR2: LGHDT, YNNKEL (reference sequence). Trimming removed 0 bases at V and 3 bases at J, with 9 bases between. The CDR3 DNA follows: TGTGCCAGCAGCCAAGATTGGGGGAACTACGAGCAGTACTTC. Its translation is CASSQDWGNYEQYF.

The V gene is TRBV7-2, the J gene TRBJ2-5; 14 positions agree with TRBD2. This CDR3 is built from 17 residues. Germline assignment: CDR1 SGHTA and CDR2 FQGNSA. After removal of 5 bases from V and 9 bases from J, the junction contained 14 bases not matched to a gene. CDR3 DNA: TGTGCCAGCAGCGCGGGGACTAGCGGGGGCCAGACAAGGGCCCAGTACTTC. This sequence encodes CASSAGTSGGQTRAQYF.

This chain connects TRBV12-3 or TRBV12-4 to TRBJ2-7; D might be TRBD2 (6 bases). Trimming removed 5 bases at V and 6 bases at J, with 14 bases between. The CDR3 consists of 13 residues. The CDR3 bases are TGTGCCAGCAGTCTGTGGGGGGTCGGCGAGCAGTACTTC. Its protein is CASSLWGVGEQYF.

This sequence joins TRBV24-1 and TRBJ1-5; 11 bases map to TRBD1. J was trimmed by 0 bases and V by 7 bases; bases with no gene match: 7. This CDR3 is 17 amino acids long. Germline V gene sequence: CDR1 KGHDR, CDR2 SFDVKD. The CDR3 spells CATRVGQGDNSNQPQHF. The CDR3 region has the DNA TGTGCCACCAGGGTGGGACAGGGGGACAATAGCAATCAGCCCCAGCATTTT.

The genes are TRBV10-1 and TRBJ2-7, with TRBD2 identical over 10 bases. Per the germline V gene, CDR1 is WNHNN and CDR2 is SYGVQD (reference sequence). The trim removed 5 bases at V and 7 bases at J, leaving 8 bases unmatched. There are 14 residues in the CDR3. Here the CDR3 DNA reads TGCGCCAGCAGTTTTAGCGGGAGGAATTGGGAGCAGTACTTC. Protein: CASSFSGRNWEQYF.

This clone was counted a few times. This chain links TRBV6-2 or TRBV6-3 with TRBJ2-3; 8 nucleotides agree with TRBD2. The CDR3 consists of 18 residues. Germline V gene data show CDR1 as MNHEY and CDR2 as SVGEGT. J was trimmed by 0 bases and V by 3 bases; bases with no gene match: 11. The CDR3 is CASSYGPGGPPSTDTQYF. CDR3 coding DNA: TGTGCCAGCAGTTATGGTCCGGGGGGGCCCCCAAGCACAGATACGCAGTATTTT.

This clone was observed a single time. Here the CDR3 reads CASSGGVSGMGNIQYF. CDR3 DNA sequence: TGTGCCAGCAGTGGGGGGGTTAGCGGGATGGGAAACATTCAGTACTTC. This chain uses TRBV2 with TRBJ2-4; 8 bases match TRBD2. Per the germline V gene, CDR1 is SNHLY and CDR2 is FYNNEI. The trim removed 4 bases at V and 6 bases at J, leaving 11 bases unmatched. CDR3 length equals 16 residues.

The chain links TRBV19 to TRBJ1-4, with D perhaps matching TRBD1 (5 bases). CDR1 LNHDA and CDR2 SQIVND come from the germline V gene (reference sequence). This CDR3 spans 15 amino acids. V shed 5 bases and J shed 2 bases, with 12 bases lying between them. CDR3 loop: CASSVTGDTNEKLFF. The CDR3 DNA reads TGTGCCAGTAGTGTTACAGGAGACACTAATGAAAAACTGTTTTTT.